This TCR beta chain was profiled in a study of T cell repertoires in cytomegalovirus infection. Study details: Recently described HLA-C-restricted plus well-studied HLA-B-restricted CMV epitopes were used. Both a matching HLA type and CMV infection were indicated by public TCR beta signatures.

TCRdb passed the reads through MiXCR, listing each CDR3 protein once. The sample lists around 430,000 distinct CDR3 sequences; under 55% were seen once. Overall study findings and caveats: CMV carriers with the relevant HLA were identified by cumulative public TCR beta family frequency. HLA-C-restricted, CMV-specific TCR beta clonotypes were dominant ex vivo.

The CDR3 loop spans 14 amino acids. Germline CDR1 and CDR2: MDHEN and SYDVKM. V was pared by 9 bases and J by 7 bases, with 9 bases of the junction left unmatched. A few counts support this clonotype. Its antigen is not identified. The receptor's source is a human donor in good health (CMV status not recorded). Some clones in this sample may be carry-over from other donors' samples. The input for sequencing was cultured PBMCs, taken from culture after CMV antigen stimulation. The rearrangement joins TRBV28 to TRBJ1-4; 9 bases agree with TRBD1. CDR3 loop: CASEAGQGFEKLFF. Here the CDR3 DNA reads TGTGCCAGTGAAGCGGGACAGGGTTTTGAAAAACTGTTTTTT.